Below are 31 T cell receptor beta chains sequenced from a single sample in a study of blood T cell repertoires in COVID-19 (dated by TCRdb to the early 2020s). Library generation was performed with the immunoSEQ multiplex PCR assay. What TCRdb holds here is the immuneACCESS table cut down to in-frame rearrangements. Part of the clones is not present; checked against another copy, under half of the missing clones reflect an unresolved V gene, and the others are unexplained. This sample holds about 190,000 clones; around 80% were observed only once. The ten largest clones take up roughly a fifth of the sample. Sequenced sample: peripheral blood. The receptors stem from a human donor in a cohort sampled during active COVID-19.

This chain joins TRBV3-1 (or the pseudogene TRBV3-2) and TRBJ2-5; D gene uncertain. Trimming cost V 3 bases and J 2 bases, with 4 bases left between them. CDR1 and CDR2 from the germline V gene are LGHDT and YNNKEL (reference sequence). The CDR3 spans 12 residues. The CDR3 region is CASSHPQETQYF. The CDR3 DNA follows: TGTGCCAGCAGCCATCCACAAGAGACCCAGTACTTC.

The chain couples TRBV10-2 to TRBJ2-3; TRBD2 matches 8 bases. The CDR3 runs to 14 residues. The germline CDR1 and CDR2 sequences are WSHSY and SAAADI. J gave up 2 bases and V 6 bases, and 4 bases lay outside the gene matches. The CDR3 protein is CASRRGESTDTQYF. The CDR3 nucleotides are TGCGCCAGCAGGCGGGGGGAATCCACAGATACGCAGTATTTT.

The genes are TRBV27 and TRBJ2-3, with a weak D call TRBD2 (5 bases). This CDR3 is built from 15 residues. With 6 bases removed from V and 2 bases from J, the gap between germline ends came to 15 bases. Germline CDR1 MNHEY, CDR2 SMNVEV (reference sequence). The CDR3 loop is CASRTLGFYTDTQYF. CDR3 in DNA: TGTGCCAGCAGGACACTAGGGTTCTACACAGATACGCAGTATTTT.

This chain's CDR3 is CASRGSGGDFYEQYF. The CDR3 region has the DNA TGTGCCAGCCGGGGGTCAGGGGGCGACTTCTACGAGCAGTACTTC. The chain links TRBV28 to TRBJ2-7; 8 bases are shared with TRBD1. The germline CDR1 and CDR2 sequences are MDHEN and SYDVKM. This CDR3 spans 15 amino acids. V gave up 8 bases and J gave up 3 bases; unmatched junction bases: 12.

Concerning this clone: The junction departs from the called germline gene at one end, perhaps through a read error. The chain is built from TRBV7-6 and TRBJ2-7; 10 nucleotides line up with TRBD2. From germline, CDR1 is SGHVS and CDR2 FNYEAQ. The CDR3 loop spans 13 amino acids. In nucleotides, the CDR3 is TGTGCCAGCAGCTTAGGACTTCTAGCGGGAGTGATCTTC. This encodes CASSLGLLAGVIF.

The chain uses TRBV4-2 and TRBJ2-3; D unresolved. This CDR3 contains 15 residues. The V gene lost 3 bases and the J gene lost 1 base, with 11 bases spanning the gap. Germline CDR1 LGHNA, CDR2 YNFKEQ. CDR3 amino acids: CASSHRNEGTDTQYF. CDR3 sequence (DNA): TGTGCCAGCAGCCATCGTAATGAGGGCACAGATACGCAGTATTTT.

The genes are TRBV5-1 and TRBJ2-7; perhaps TRBD1 as D (5 bases). The CDR3 is made up of 13 amino acids. Germline-derived CDR1 and CDR2 are SGHRS and YFSETQ. V lost 1 base, J lost 2 bases, and 7 bases lay in between. The CDR3 is CASSLSGTYEQYF. DNA for the CDR3: TGCGCCAGCAGCTTGTCAGGGACCTACGAGCAGTACTTC.

The gene calls are TRBV11-3 and TRBJ2-7; D is unclear. The CDR3 spans 11 residues. Germline V gives CDR1 SGHNT, CDR2 YENEEA. The V gene lost 5 bases and the J gene lost 3 bases, with 5 bases spanning the gap. For the CDR3, the DNA is TGTGCCAGCAGCAACAGCTACGAGCAGTACTTC. It translates to CASSNSYEQYF.

The chain uses TRBV15 and TRBJ2-7, with 12 bases identical to TRBD1. The ends lost 2 bases at V and 5 bases at J; junction bases unmatched: 7. This CDR3 comprises 16 residues. Germline V CDR1 and CDR2: LNHNV, YYDKDF (reference sequence). The CDR3 sequence is CATSRTRDRGRNEQYF. In DNA form, the CDR3 reads TGTGCCACCAGCAGAACCCGGGACAGGGGGCGAAACGAGCAGTACTTC.

The chain links TRBV5-3 to TRBJ2-7; D possibly corresponds to TRBD1 (5 bases). TRBV5-3 is recorded as an ORF, its role being uncertain. Trimming shortened V by 2 bases and J by 3 bases, and 18 bases separated the two germline ends. This CDR3 is 16 amino acids long. The CDR3 is CARSFRLELQGYEQYF. CDR3 nucleotides: TGTGCCAGAAGCTTTCGGTTAGAATTGCAGGGCTACGAGCAGTACTTC.

This chain connects TRBV10-3 to TRBJ2-3; 10 bases line up with TRBD2. The CDR3 spans 17 residues. J gave up 2 bases and V 0 bases, and 5 bases lay outside the gene matches. Looked up from germline, CDR1 is ENHRY and CDR2 is SYGVKD. The CDR3 sequence is CAISESSSGGATDTQYF. The CDR3 coding sequence is TGTGCCATCAGTGAGTCGTCAAGCGGGGGGGCCACAGATACGCAGTATTTT.

J is TRBJ2-2 and V is TRBV28; D possibly corresponds to TRBD1 (6 bases). The germline gives CDR1 MDHEN, CDR2 SYDVKM. V was clipped by 6 bases and J by 2 bases, with 16 bases between them. The CDR3 sequence is 16 residues long. DNA for the CDR3: TGTGCCAGCAGCCTCCGGACAGTACGAAACACCGGGGAGCTGTTTTTT. It specifies CASSLRTVRNTGELFF.

The rearrangement joins TRBV19 to TRBJ2-5; D is perhaps TRBD2 (5 bases). Germline V gives CDR1 LNHDA, CDR2 SQIVND (reference sequence). This CDR3 spans 17 amino acids. Trimming cost V 0 bases and J 4 bases, with 18 bases left between them. CDR3 amino acids: CASSIDHYRGESETQYF. DNA of the CDR3: TGTGCCAGTAGTATAGATCACTATCGGGGAGAGTCAGAGACCCAGTACTTC.

This chain joins TRBV10-3 and TRBJ2-7; D unresolved. Germline-derived CDR1 and CDR2 are ENHRY and SYGVKD. The V end lost 4 bases, the J end lost 6 bases, and 7 bases lay between the germline ends. This CDR3 has 11 residues. CDR3 sequence: CAISGSIEQYF. CDR3 bases: TGTGCCATCAGTGGTAGCATCGAGCAGTACTTC.

The chain couples TRBV3-1 (or the pseudogene TRBV3-2) to TRBJ2-1, with 8 bases lining up with TRBD1. CDR3 size: 16 residues. Looked up from germline, CDR1 is LGHDT and CDR2 is YNNKEL (reference sequence). V gave up 0 bases and J gave up 4 bases; unmatched junction bases: 5. CDR3 nucleotide sequence: TGTGCCAGCAGCCAAGATCTTCAGGGGGCGTACAATGAGCAGTTCTTC. Translating gives CASSQDLQGAYNEQFF.

The genes are TRBV5-5 and TRBJ1-3; TRBD1 is a possible D gene (6 bases). This CDR3 has 15 residues. V gave up 0 bases and J gave up 0 bases, with 7 bases separating them. CDR1 SGHKS and CDR2 YYEKEE come from the germline V gene (reference sequence). The CDR3 sequence: CASSLDRASGNTIYF. DNA for the CDR3: TGTGCCAGCAGCTTGGACAGGGCCTCTGGAAACACCATATATTTT.

The rearrangement joins TRBV19 to TRBJ2-1, with 7 bases lining up with TRBD1. CDR3 length equals 13 residues. V gave up 6 bases and J gave up 5 bases; unmatched junction bases: 4. Germline values: CDR1 LNHDA, CDR2 SQIVND (reference sequence). The chain's CDR3 is CASRDDRDNEQFF. DNA for the CDR3: TGTGCCAGTAGGGATGACAGGGACAATGAGCAGTTCTTC.

V and J are TRBV5-1 and TRBJ1-1; D is ambiguous. Trimming stripped 8 bases from V and 4 bases from J, with 18 bases between. The V gene's germline CDR1 is SGHRS and CDR2 YFSETQ. The CDR3 extends over 14 amino acids. CDR3 nucleotide sequence: TGCGCCAGTAGATATACTACTGGCTCCACTGAAGCTTTCTTT. Translation: CASRYTTGSTEAFF. The full variable domain, its missing parts supplied by reference TRBV5-1 and TRBJ1-1, is KAGVTQTPRYLIKTRGQQVTLSCSPISGHRSVSWYQQTPGQGLQFLFEYFSETQRNKGNFPGRFSGRQFSNSRSEMNVSTLELGDSALYLCASRYTTGSTEAFFGQGTRLTVV.

The CDR3 nucleotides are TGTGCCAGCAGTCCGAACAGGCTAGGGGAGCAGTACGTC. Translating gives CASSPNRLGEQYV. The rearrangement links TRBV28 to TRBJ2-7, with D maybe TRBD1 (5 bases). CDR1 is MDHEN, CDR2 SYDVKM, per germline. Trimming took 5 bases from V and 7 from J, leaving 15 bases between them. This CDR3 is 13 amino acids long.

The DNA of the CDR3 is TGTGCCAGCAGTCGAACCAGGGGGGTTAGGGCTTTCTTT. This encodes CASSRTRGVRAFF. V and J are TRBV27 and TRBJ1-1; 7 bases are a match to TRBD1. V shed 5 bases and J 11 bases; nucleotides not matched to a gene: 11. Germline V gives CDR1 MNHEY, CDR2 SMNVEV (reference sequence). CDR3 size: 13 residues.

This chain joins TRBV1 and TRBJ2-7; TRBD2, the table's D call, was not compared with the DNA. TRBV1 is noted as a pseudogene. This CDR3 spans 13 amino acids. The CDR3, as DNA: TGCACCAGCAGCCACGCCCGGGGCTACGAGCAGTACGTC. Translating it yields CTSSHARGYEQYV.

This clone is a singleton in its sample. The chain is built from TRBV3-1 (or the pseudogene TRBV3-2) and TRBJ1-6, with a weak D call TRBD1 (6 bases). Germline CDR1 is LGHDT and CDR2 is YNNKEL (reference sequence). The CDR3 covers 14 residues. With 5 bases removed from V and 10 bases from J, the gap between germline ends came to 15 bases. CDR3 coding DNA: TGTGCCAGCAGCTATTCAGGGGCTGAATCACCCCTCCACTTT. Translating gives CASSYSGAESPLHF.

This sequence joins TRBV11-3 and TRBJ2-1; D not resolved. Germline-derived CDR1 and CDR2 are SGHNT and YENEEA. The CDR3 is made up of 13 amino acids. V was trimmed by 4 bases and J by 5 bases, leaving 9 bases between them. The CDR3 protein is CASSSARNNEQFF. In DNA form, the CDR3 reads TGTGCCAGCAGCTCTGCCAGGAACAATGAGCAGTTCTTC.

The rearrangement joins TRBV7-9 to TRBJ2-2, with D tentatively TRBD1 (5 bases). This CDR3 has 15 amino acids. Germline V lookup: CDR1 SEHNR, CDR2 FQNEAQ (reference sequence). The ends were cut back, 6 bases at V and 4 bases at J, with 15 bases in the middle. CDR3 region: CASSSDRRATGELFF. As DNA, the CDR3 is TGTGCCAGCAGTTCCGACAGACGGGCCACCGGGGAGCTGTTTTTT.

The chain uses TRBV24-1 and TRBJ2-2; 12 bases align to TRBD1. The CDR3 spans 16 residues. V lost 4 bases to trimming and J lost 6 bases; unmatched junction nucleotides: 5. Germline V CDR1 and CDR2: KGHDR, SFDVKD. The CDR3 reads CATSDRGTGGPGELFF. As DNA, the CDR3 is TGTGCCACCAGTGACCGGGGGACAGGGGGCCCCGGGGAGCTGTTTTTT.

This sequence joins TRBV19 and TRBJ2-5, with 7 bases lining up with TRBD1. The germline V gene encodes CDR1 LNHDA and CDR2 SQIVND (reference sequence). V shed 5 bases and J 5 bases; nucleotides not matched to a gene: 8. CDR3 size: 14 residues. CDR3 region: CASSPGTEVETQYF. CDR3 bases: TGTGCCAGTAGTCCCGGGACAGAAGTCGAGACCCAGTACTTC.

The J gene is TRBJ1-1, the V gene TRBV7-9; 7 bases fit TRBD1. V trimming: 10 bases; J trimming: 0 bases; junction bases outside the gene matches: 5. Per the germline V gene, CDR1 is SEHNR and CDR2 is FQNEAQ (reference sequence). This CDR3 is built from 13 residues. The CDR3 region has the DNA TGTGCCACCCGGGACAGCTTGAACACTGAAGCTTTCTTT. Its protein product is CATRDSLNTEAFF.

This clone is a singleton in its sample. This sequence joins TRBV3-1 (or the pseudogene TRBV3-2) and TRBJ1-6; D unresolved. CDR3 length: 15 amino acids. V lost 0 bases and J 7 bases, leaving 10 bases between the germline ends. Germline V gene sequence: CDR1 LGHDT, CDR2 YNNKEL (reference sequence). In DNA form, the CDR3 reads TGTGCCAGCAGCCAAGAAGTCGGTAAAAATTCACCCCTCCACTTT. Translated, it gives CASSQEVGKNSPLHF.

The V and J genes are TRBV12-3 or TRBV12-4 and TRBJ1-1; D not resolved. Trimming left V 3 bases short and J 6 bases short, with 11 bases between. The CDR3 has 13 residues. The CDR3 here is CASSFQSWSEAFF. CDR3 in DNA: TGTGCCAGCAGTTTTCAGTCTTGGTCTGAAGCTTTCTTT.

The rearrangement links TRBV3-1 (or the pseudogene TRBV3-2) to TRBJ1-6; D gene uncertain. The V gene's germline CDR1 is LGHDT and CDR2 YNNKEL (reference sequence). The ends were cut back, 0 bases at V and 8 bases at J, with 11 bases in the middle. This CDR3 contains 15 residues. CDR3 protein: CASSQDSIGDSPLHF. DNA of the CDR3: TGTGCCAGCAGCCAAGATTCCATCGGGGATTCACCCCTCCACTTT.

The chain carries TRBV25-1 and TRBJ1-1; 10 bases are shared with TRBD1. This CDR3 spans 13 amino acids. The junction had 6 bases not matched to a gene; V was cut back by 9 bases and J by 5 bases. Germline CDR1 MGHDK, CDR2 SYGVNS. Written as DNA, the CDR3 is TGTGCCAGTGTGGGACAGGGGTTTACTGAAGCTTTCTTT. Translation: CASVGQGFTEAFF. Full variable domain (missing parts from reference TRBV25-1 and TRBJ1-1): EADIYQTPRYLVIGTGKKITLECSQTMGHDKMYWYQQDPGMELHLIHYSYGVNSTEKGDLSSESTVSRIRTEHFPLTLESARPSHTSQYLCASVGQGFTEAFFGQGTRLTVV.